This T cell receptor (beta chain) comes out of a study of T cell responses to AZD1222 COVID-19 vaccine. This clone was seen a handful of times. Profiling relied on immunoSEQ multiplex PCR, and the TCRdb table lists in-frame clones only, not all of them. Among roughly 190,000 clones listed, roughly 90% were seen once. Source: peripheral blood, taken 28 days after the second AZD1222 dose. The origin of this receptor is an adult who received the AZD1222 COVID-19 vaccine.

In nucleotides, the CDR3 is TGTGCCAGCAGCCGGGTGACAGGGGGCAACGAGCAGTACTTC. Its protein product is CASSRVTGGNEQYF. J is TRBJ2-7 and V is TRBV27; TRBD1 aligns across 10 bases. The junction had 7 bases not matched to a gene; V was cut back by 6 bases and J by 5 bases. CDR1 and CDR2 from the germline V gene are MNHEY and SMNVEV (reference sequence). The CDR3 length is 14 residues.